This TCR beta chain derives from a study of T cell responses to AZD1222 COVID-19 vaccine. The table came from immunoSEQ multiplex PCR; TCRdb's copy has only in-frame clones and leaves some out. The table has 150,000 to 200,000 clones, 87% seen once. Germline CDR1 MDHEN, CDR2 SYDVKM. The length of the CDR3 is 11 residues. Trimming removed 7 bases from V and 4 bases from J, with 5 bases in between. Study observations and caveats: White British people made up most donors, females outnumbered males, and clonal diversity was possibly underestimated. Among AZD1222 vaccinees, only five or six were seropositive at baseline.

About this clone itself: Its antigen is unidentified.

The sequencing used peripheral blood, collected on day 0 of MenACWY control vaccination. The sequence was collected from an adult in good health. V and J are TRBV28 and TRBJ1-3; D remains ambiguous. In DNA form, the CDR3 reads TGTGCCAGCACTCCGGGAAACACCATATATTTT. Residues: CASTPGNTIYF.